The 31 T cell receptor beta chains in this list originate from one sample, sequenced in a study of Ad26.COV2.S vaccination and SARS-CoV-2 variants. TCRdb's copy holds only in-frame clones and misses some; the assay was immunoSEQ multiplex PCR. The sample holds around 450,000 clones, roughly 87% seen once. Treatment described: about 20 received Ad26.COV2.S at low or high dose, single or two shots; about 5 received placebo; per-sample allocation not given. Specimen acquisition occurred on day 63 following the initial vaccine or placebo injection. This specimen consisted of peripheral blood, obtained in a trial of Ad26.COV2.S vaccine versus placebo. The receptors were gathered from a person aged 18-60 years who received the Ad26.COV2.S COVID-19 vaccine or a placebo.

This CDR3 is CSVTGRNYEQYF. CDR3 DNA sequence: TGCAGCGTTACAGGACGGAACTACGAGCAGTACTTC. The chain uses TRBV29-1 and TRBJ2-7; tentative D call: TRBD1 (5 bases). CDR3 length: 12 amino acids. Trimming took 5 bases from V and 3 from J, leaving 11 bases between them. The germline V gene encodes CDR1 SQVTM and CDR2 ANQGSEA.

The chain links TRBV19 to TRBJ2-3, with a weak D call TRBD2 (7 bases). Germline assignment: CDR1 LNHDA and CDR2 SQIVND (reference sequence). The CDR3 spans 15 residues. Trimming cost V 3 bases and J 2 bases, with 12 bases left between them. CDR3 region: CASSIGRDITDTQYF. CDR3 sequence (DNA): TGTGCCAGTAGTATTGGGAGGGACATCACAGATACGCAGTATTTT. The full variable domain, in which reference TRBV19 and TRBJ2-3 provide the parts outside the CDR3, is DGGITQSPKYLFRKEGQNVTLSCEQNLNHDAMYWYRQDPGQGLRLIYYSQIVNDFQKGDIAEGYSVSREKKESFPLTVTSAQKNPTAFYLCASSIGRDITDTQYFGPGTRLTVL.

This chain connects TRBV4-1 to TRBJ2-7; D may match TRBD1 or TRBD2 (5 bases each). The ends were cut back, 5 bases at V and 5 bases at J, with 13 bases in the middle. Germline V gene sequence: CDR1 MGHRA, CDR2 YSYEKL. The CDR3 spans 13 residues. The CDR3 DNA sequence: TGCGCCAGCAGCTCAGGGACGGCTAACGAGCAGTACTTC. This gives the protein CASSSGTANEQYF.

This CDR3 reads CASSEGSFNEQFF. CDR3 nucleotides: TGTGCCAGCAGTGAGGGGAGTTTCAATGAGCAGTTCTTC. V is TRBV6-2 or TRBV6-3 and J is TRBJ2-1, with D perhaps matching TRBD1 or TRBD2 (5 bases each). V was pared by 5 bases and J by 6 bases, with 11 bases between. Germline-derived CDR1 and CDR2 are MNHEY and SVGEGT. The CDR3 covers 13 residues.

The chain links TRBV27 to TRBJ2-1; D perhaps matches TRBD2 (6 bases). Germline CDR1 reads MNHEY; CDR2 reads SMNVEV (reference sequence). This CDR3 contains 19 residues. V was pared by 3 bases and J by 5 bases, with 26 bases between. In nucleotides, the CDR3 is TGTGCCAGCAGTTTTGCGATTGGGGTACGGAGGGCCAGAGACAATGAGCAGTTCTTC. It specifies CASSFAIGVRRARDNEQFF.

The J gene is TRBJ1-3, the V gene TRBV10-3, with D uncertain. Germline V gene lookup returns CDR1 ENHRY and CDR2 SYGVKD. V shed 0 bases and J shed 2 bases, with 11 bases lying between them. This CDR3 comprises 16 residues. CDR3 in DNA: TGTGCCATCAGTGAGTCCGTAGGAGGGCCTGGAAACACCATATATTTT. Protein: CAISESVGGPGNTIYF.

This clone was recorded once. The chain recombines TRBV4-1 with TRBJ2-7; D is unclear. Trimming left V 0 bases short and J 4 bases short, with 13 bases between. The CDR3 consists of 15 residues. The germline V gene has CDR1 MGHRA and CDR2 YSYEKL. CDR3 residues: CASSQEPVSPYEQYF. The CDR3 region has the DNA TGCGCCAGCAGCCAAGAACCGGTCAGCCCATACGAGCAGTACTTC.

In its sample, this clone was seen once. This sequence joins TRBV5-4 and TRBJ2-3; 9 bases agree with TRBD2. J was trimmed by 5 bases and V by 1 base; bases with no gene match: 8. Germline CDR1 and CDR2: SGHNT and YYREEE (reference sequence). CDR3 length: 16 amino acids. The CDR3 reads CASSLLGGRAEDTQYF. Written as DNA, the CDR3 is TGTGCCAGCAGCTTGTTGGGCGGGAGGGCGGAAGATACGCAGTATTTT. The complete variable domain, with remaining parts taken from reference TRBV5-4 and TRBJ2-3, reads ETGVTQSPTHLIKTRGQQVTLRCSSQSGHNTVSWYQQALGQGPQFIFQYYREEENGRGNFPPRFSGLQFPNYSSELNVNALELDDSALYLCASSLLGGRAEDTQYFGPGTRLTVL.

The V and J genes are TRBV18 and TRBJ1-3; no clear D. The CDR3 contains 17 residues. Germline CDR1 is KGHSH and CDR2 is LQKENI. V lost 5 bases and J 0 bases, leaving 17 bases between the germline ends. The CDR3 spells CASSEDSGLTSGNTIYF. Written as DNA, the CDR3 is TGTGCCAGCTCAGAGGACTCTGGCCTGACCTCTGGAAACACCATATATTTT. Complete variable domain (other parts from reference TRBV18 and TRBJ1-3): NAGVMQNPRHLVRRRGQEARLRCSPMKGHSHVYWYRQLPEEGLKFMVYLQKENIIDESGMPKERFSAEFPKEGPSILRIQQVVRGDSAAYFCASSEDSGLTSGNTIYFGEGSWLTVV.

The gene calls are TRBV7-9 and TRBJ2-7, with D perhaps matching TRBD1 or TRBD2 (5 bases each). CDR1 SEHNR and CDR2 FQNEAQ come from the germline V gene (reference sequence). V lost 5 bases and J 6 bases, leaving 32 bases between the germline ends. The CDR3 runs to 19 residues. The CDR3 is CASSAGVGASRFGGGEQYF. In DNA form, the CDR3 reads TGTGCCAGCAGCGCCGGGGTAGGGGCCTCGCGTTTTGGGGGTGGCGAGCAGTACTTC.

The chain has TRBV13 and TRBJ2-1; D could derive from TRBD1 or TRBD2 (5 bases each). V was pared by 5 bases and J by 4 bases, with 21 bases between. Germline V CDR1 and CDR2: PRHDT, FYEKMQ (reference sequence). The CDR3 has 17 residues. The CDR3 nucleotides read TGTGCCAGCAGCCCGCGGGTTACGGGACCACTTTACAATGAGCAGTTCTTC. It codes for CASSPRVTGPLYNEQFF.

This chain joins TRBV15 and TRBJ2-7; 10 bases fit TRBD1. CDR3 length: 17 residues. V lost 0 bases and J lost 0; bases outside the gene matches: 5. Germline CDR1 reads LNHNV; CDR2 reads YYDKDF (reference sequence). In DNA form, the CDR3 reads TGTGCCACCAGCAGAGAGGCTGGACAGGGGGTCTCCTACGAGCAGTACTTC. It codes for CATSREAGQGVSYEQYF.

This chain links TRBV20-1 with TRBJ2-7; D not resolved. V dropped 3 bases and J dropped 5 bases, with 8 bases sitting between them. The CDR3 has 11 residues. Germline CDR1 and CDR2: DFQATT and SNEGSKA (reference sequence). CDR3 sequence (DNA): TGCAGTGCTAGGTTACCCCACGAGCAGTACTTC. Its translation: CSARLPHEQYF.

The genes are TRBV29-1 and TRBJ1-1, with a weak D call TRBD1 (6 bases). The CDR3 extends over 12 amino acids. V was shortened by 3 bases and J by 7 bases, with 12 bases between the two germline ends. Germline V gene lookup returns CDR1 SQVTM and CDR2 ANQGSEA. CDR3: CSVDRGGGEAFF. For the CDR3, the DNA is TGCAGCGTTGACAGGGGCGGTGGTGAAGCTTTCTTT.

The chain has TRBV6-5 and TRBJ2-1; 13 bases line up with TRBD2. V lost 7 bases to trimming and J lost 4 bases; unmatched junction nucleotides: 4. Germline V lookup: CDR1 MNHEY, CDR2 SVGAGI. The CDR3 has 15 amino acids. The DNA for the CDR3 is TGTGCCAGCACATCACTAGCGGGAGGGTACAATGAGCAGTTCTTC. Protein product: CASTSLAGGYNEQFF.

The CDR3 loop is CASSPPSPSTDTQYF. DNA of the CDR3: TGTGCCAGCAGCCCTCCCTCCCCATCCACAGATACGCAGTATTTT. The V gene is TRBV9, the J gene TRBJ2-3, with D unclear. Germline V lookup: CDR1 SGDLS, CDR2 YYNGEE. Trimming left V 4 bases short and J 2 bases short, with 14 bases between. The CDR3 loop spans 15 amino acids.

The chain uses TRBV11-3 and TRBJ2-7; 8 bases are shared with TRBD1. With V trimmed by 0 bases and J by 3 bases, 7 bases remained unmatched. CDR1 and CDR2 (germline): SGHNT, YENEEA. CDR3 length equals 16 residues. In DNA, the CDR3 is TGTGCCAGCAGCTTAGATCGCAGGGGGCCTAACTACGAGCAGTACTTC. Translating it yields CASSLDRRGPNYEQYF.

V and J are TRBV28 and TRBJ2-1, with D tentatively TRBD2 (6 bases). CDR1 MDHEN and CDR2 SYDVKM come from the germline V gene. CDR3 length: 15 residues. V lost 1 base, J lost 5 bases, and 12 bases lay in between. The CDR3 sequence: CASSLYGGAHNEQFF. In nucleotides, the CDR3 is TGTGCCAGCAGTTTATATGGCGGGGCCCACAATGAGCAGTTCTTC.

This chain connects TRBV15 to TRBJ2-3, with 9 bases identical to TRBD2. Germline V gives CDR1 LNHNV, CDR2 YYDKDF (reference sequence). J lost 1 base, V lost 6 bases, and 5 bases had no gene match. There are 15 residues in the CDR3. CDR3 DNA sequence: TGTGCCACCAGAAATATAGCGGGAGGCACAGATACGCAGTATTTT. Translation: CATRNIAGGTDTQYF.

This rearrangement joins TRBV9 to TRBJ1-6; D is ambiguous. The CDR3 sequence is 15 residues long. Germline-derived CDR1 and CDR2 are SGDLS and YYNGEE. The V end was cut by 0 bases, the J end by 4 bases, with 8 bases between. Here the CDR3 reads CASSVVAAYNSPLHF. In DNA, the CDR3 is TGTGCCAGCAGCGTAGTGGCAGCATATAATTCACCCCTCCACTTT.

V is TRBV4-1 and J is TRBJ1-3, with unresolved D. CDR1 and CDR2 from the germline V gene are MGHRA and YSYEKL. The V end was cut by 3 bases, the J end by 2 bases, with 8 bases between. CDR3 length equals 14 residues. CDR3 in amino acids: CASSQRVAGNTIYF. CDR3 DNA sequence: TGCGCCAGCAGCCAGAGGGTTGCTGGAAACACCATATATTTT.

This rearrangement joins TRBV6-5 to TRBJ1-2; 10 nucleotides line up with TRBD1. Germline V CDR1 and CDR2: MNHEY, SVGAGI. V shed 6 bases, J shed 3 bases, and the junction held 4 bases outside the gene matches. CDR3 length: 14 residues. CDR3 bases: TGTGCCAGCAGGACAGGGGGCAAGGACTATGGCTACACCTTC. This translates into CASRTGGKDYGYTF.

This chain connects TRBV5-5 to TRBJ2-1; D possibly uses TRBD1 or TRBD2 (5 bases each). The length of the CDR3 is 18 residues. CDR1 is SGHKS, CDR2 YYEKEE, per germline (reference sequence). The V end lost 4 bases, the J end lost 2 bases, and 22 bases lay between the germline ends. CDR3 bases: TGTGCCAGCAGCCAGGGACCAACTCCCGAACTGACCTACAATGAGCAGTTCTTC. Protein sequence: CASSQGPTPELTYNEQFF.

The chain employs TRBV28 and TRBJ1-2; 7 bases agree with TRBD1. The CDR3 totals 11 residues. Trimming removed 8 bases from V and 7 bases from J; junction bases left unmatched: 4. CDR1 and CDR2 from the germline V gene are MDHEN and SYDVKM. CDR3 sequence reads: CASFTGVGYTF. The CDR3 DNA reads TGTGCCAGCTTTACAGGGGTTGGCTACACCTTC.

This clone was detected only once. J is TRBJ1-5 and V is TRBV7-9, with a weak D call TRBD1 (6 bases). The CDR3 extends over 14 amino acids. Per the germline V gene, CDR1 is SEHNR and CDR2 is FQNEAQ (reference sequence). V was trimmed by 3 bases and J by 3 bases, leaving 9 bases between them. The CDR3 is CASSLGHTNQPQHF. The CDR3 DNA reads TGTGCCAGCAGCTTGGGACATACCAATCAGCCCCAGCATTTT. The full variable domain, rest sourced from reference TRBV7-9 and TRBJ1-5, is DTGVSQNPRHKITKRGQNVTFRCDPISEHNRLYWYRQTLGQGPEFLTYFQNEAQLEKSRLLSDRFSAERPKGSFSTLEIQRTEQGDSAMYLCASSLGHTNQPQHFGDGTRLSIL.

This clone appeared once. The rearrangement links TRBV5-1 to TRBJ2-7; 8 nucleotides align to TRBD1. Germline V gives CDR1 SGHRS, CDR2 YFSETQ. This CDR3 has 12 amino acids. Trimming at V came to 4 bases and at J to 3 bases, leaving 0 bases not matched to a gene. The CDR3 DNA reads TGCGCCAGCAGCACAGGGGGCTACGAGCAGTACTTC. Translating gives CASSTGGYEQYF. The full variable domain, with the rest looked up from reference TRBV5-1 and TRBJ2-7, is KAGVTQTPRYLIKTRGQQVTLSCSPISGHRSVSWYQQTPGQGLQFLFEYFSETQRNKGNFPGRFSGRQFSNSRSEMNVSTLELGDSALYLCASSTGGYEQYFGPGTRLTVT.

This rearrangement joins TRBV7-9 to TRBJ2-3; D is uncertain. The CDR3 runs to 11 residues. Germline V CDR1 and CDR2: SEHNR, FQNEAQ (reference sequence). The V and J ends lost 8 bases and 1 base respectively, with 4 bases between them. CDR3 coding DNA: TGTGCCAGCGGACGCACAGATACGCAGTATTTT. It yields the protein CASGRTDTQYF.

This sequence joins TRBV9 and TRBJ2-2; TRBD1 matches at 7 bases. This CDR3 spans 14 amino acids. V lost 2 bases and J lost 7; bases outside the gene matches: 5. The germline V gene encodes CDR1 SGDLS and CDR2 YYNGEE. This chain's CDR3 is CASSVTGNHGELFF. The CDR3 nucleotides are TGTGCCAGCAGCGTGACAGGGAACCACGGGGAGCTGTTTTTT. The complete variable domain, with remaining parts taken from reference TRBV9 and TRBJ2-2, reads DSGVTQTPKHLITATGQRVTLRCSPRSGDLSVYWYQQSLDQGLQFLIQYYNGEERAKGNILERFSAQQFPDLHSELNLSSLELGDSALYFCASSVTGNHGELFFGEGSRLTVL.

The gene calls are TRBV9 and TRBJ2-1; D ambiguous. The germline gives CDR1 SGDLS, CDR2 YYNGEE. The CDR3 sequence is 13 residues long. V shed 0 bases and J shed 14 bases, with 15 bases lying between them. This CDR3 is CASSVGTSLPEFF. The DNA of the CDR3 is TGTGCCAGCAGCGTAGGTACATCGTTGCCTGAGTTCTTC. Supplemented by reference TRBV9 and TRBJ2-1, the full variable domain reads DSGVTQTPKHLITATGQRVTLRCSPRSGDLSVYWYQQSLDQGLQFLIQYYNGEERAKGNILERFSAQQFPDLHSELNLSSLELGDSALYFCASSVGTSLPEFFGPGTRLTVL.

J is TRBJ2-7 and V is TRBV14; 10 bases line up with TRBD2. Germline CDR1 reads SGHDN; CDR2 reads FVKESK. CDR3 length: 16 residues. J lost 3 bases, V lost 4 bases, and 9 bases had no gene match. The CDR3 bases are TGTGCCAGCAGCCCCCCCGGGCCTAGCGGGAGCTACGAGCAGTACTTC. It codes for CASSPPGPSGSYEQYF.

The chain employs TRBV5-5 and TRBJ2-7; D is ambiguous. Germline loops: CDR1 SGHKS, CDR2 YYEKEE (reference sequence). V was shortened by 1 base and J by 3 bases, with 11 bases between the two germline ends. The CDR3 has 14 amino acids. CDR3: CASSLSGLIYEQYF. For the CDR3, the DNA is TGTGCCAGCAGCTTGAGTGGGCTGATCTACGAGCAGTACTTC.